The 24 T cell receptor beta chains reported below all come from one sample, sequenced in a study of cytomegalovirus exposure and HLA in healthy donors. Researchers ran the PCR with 60 Vbeta and 13 Jbeta primers. TCRdb's copy holds only in-frame clones and misses some; the assay was immunoSEQ multiplex PCR. The table records fewer than 200,000 clones, roughly 85% of them present only once. Sequencing was performed on PBMCs. The receptors were gathered from a man aged 40-55 years in good health and CMV-seropositive.

This chain joins TRBV11-2 and TRBJ2-3; D may be TRBD2 (6 bases). The germline gives CDR1 SGHAT, CDR2 FQNNGV. The CDR3 is made up of 15 amino acids. The V end was cut by 5 bases, the J end by 2 bases, with 14 bases between. For the CDR3, the DNA is TGTGCCAGCAGCCCAAAGGGCGGGATCACAGATACGCAGTATTTT. Amino acids: CASSPKGGITDTQYF.

The V call is TRBV19, the J call TRBJ1-4, with 7 bases aligning to TRBD1. The V gene end was trimmed by 5 bases and the J gene end by 4 bases; junction bases not matched to a gene: 13. Germline V gives CDR1 LNHDA, CDR2 SQIVND (reference sequence). This CDR3 is 17 amino acids long. The CDR3 here is CASSPRTGYLFNEKLFF. The DNA of the CDR3 is TGTGCCAGTAGTCCTCGGACAGGCTACCTTTTTAATGAAAAACTGTTTTTT.

The chain employs TRBV6-1 and TRBJ1-2, with no clear D. Trimming took 6 bases from V and 4 from J, leaving 12 bases between them. Germline CDR1 MNHNS, CDR2 SASEGT. This CDR3 comprises 13 residues. The CDR3 bases are TGTGCCAGCAGGGCCGGGGAACCCTATGGCTACACCTTC. Translating gives CASRAGEPYGYTF.

The rearrangement uses TRBV18 and TRBJ1-3; 7 bases map to TRBD1. The CDR3 spans 15 residues. J was trimmed by 0 bases and V by 2 bases; bases with no gene match: 1. Germline V gene data show CDR1 as KGHSH and CDR2 as LQKENI. CDR3 region: CASSPGTVSGNTIYF. Written as DNA, the CDR3 is TGTGCCAGCTCACCAGGGACAGTCTCTGGAAACACCATATATTTT.

V usage is TRBV5-5 and J usage is TRBJ2-4, with 15 positions matching TRBD2. The germline V gene has CDR1 SGHKS and CDR2 YYEKEE (reference sequence). V was pared by 4 bases and J by 8 bases, with 7 bases of the junction left unmatched. The CDR3 runs to 16 residues. The CDR3 sequence: CASSIRTSGRADIQYF. The CDR3 DNA reads TGTGCCAGCAGCATACGGACTAGCGGGAGGGCTGACATTCAGTACTTC.

The chain has TRBV15 and TRBJ1-5; tentatively, D is TRBD1 (5 bases). Germline V gene sequence: CDR1 LNHNV, CDR2 YYDKDF (reference sequence). The CDR3 covers 15 residues. V lost 5 bases and J lost 7, with 18 bases in between. DNA for the CDR3: TGTGCCACCAGCCGGAACCGACAGTATAACCAGCCCCAGCATTTT. Its translation is CATSRNRQYNQPQHF.

The chain has TRBV19 and TRBJ2-5, with a weak D call TRBD2 (6 bases). V gave up 10 bases and J gave up 3 bases, with 18 bases separating them. The CDR3 is 14 residues long. CDR1 LNHDA and CDR2 SQIVND come from the germline V gene (reference sequence). The CDR3 sequence: CATSRARGKETQYF. CDR3 nucleotide sequence: TGTGCCACCTCCCGGGCCCGGGGGAAAGAGACCCAGTACTTC.

This clone was counted once. V usage is TRBV5-1 and J usage is TRBJ1-1; D unclear. Trimming took off 3 bases at V and 7 bases at J, with 16 bases between the two ends. Germline loops: CDR1 SGHRS, CDR2 YFSETQ. The CDR3 sequence is 14 residues long. CDR3 in amino acids: CASSSAPDIGEAFF. In nucleotides, the CDR3 is TGCGCCAGCAGCTCCGCGCCTGACATCGGTGAAGCTTTCTTT.

This sequence joins TRBV14 and TRBJ1-3; TRBD1 aligns across 10 bases. From germline, CDR1 is SGHDN and CDR2 FVKESK. J was trimmed by 3 bases and V by 6 bases; bases with no gene match: 2. The CDR3 is 14 residues long. The CDR3 here is CASRDRGYGNTIYF. For the CDR3, the DNA is TGTGCCAGCAGGGACAGGGGGTATGGAAACACCATATATTTT.

The chain has TRBV27 and TRBJ1-5, with D uncertain. CDR1 MNHEY and CDR2 SMNVEV come from the germline V gene (reference sequence). CDR3 length: 13 residues. Trimming stripped 5 bases from V and 7 bases from J, with 12 bases between. The CDR3 DNA reads as TGTGCCAGCAGTCTACGCCGGGAGCAGCCCCAGCATTTT. Its protein is CASSLRREQPQHF.

J is TRBJ2-1 and V is TRBV7-3; 12 positions agree with TRBD2. From germline, CDR1 is SGHTA and CDR2 FQGTGA. V gave up 1 base and J gave up 5 bases; unmatched junction bases: 3. CDR3 length: 16 amino acids. The CDR3 DNA follows: TGTGCCAGCAGCTTAAGGACTAGCGGGGCAAACAATGAGCAGTTCTTC. It yields the protein CASSLRTSGANNEQFF.

V is TRBV28 and J is TRBJ2-1, with D tentatively TRBD2 (5 bases). The CDR3 extends over 12 amino acids. V was pared by 5 bases and J by 15 bases, with 17 bases between. The germline gives CDR1 MDHEN, CDR2 SYDVKM. CDR3 DNA sequence: TGTGCCAGCAGTCCGCGACCCGGACTCCCGTTCTTC. Its protein is CASSPRPGLPFF.

This rearrangement joins TRBV28 to TRBJ2-7; TRBD1 matches 7 bases. With 6 bases clipped from V and 4 bases from J, the junction kept 15 bases outside the gene matches. CDR3 length: 16 residues. Per germline, CDR1 MDHEN and CDR2 SYDVKM. DNA for the CDR3: TGTGCCAGCAGCCAACCCTTACAGGGGTTCCTTTACGAGCAGTACTTC. It translates to CASSQPLQGFLYEQYF.

The chain uses TRBV27 and TRBJ1-3; D not resolved. Germline CDR1 MNHEY, CDR2 SMNVEV (reference sequence). The CDR3 consists of 13 residues. The V end was cut by 7 bases, the J end by 4 bases, with 11 bases between. CDR3 residues: CASIGQSGNTIYF. The DNA of the CDR3 is TGTGCCAGCATTGGGCAGTCGGGAAACACCATATATTTT.

V gene TRBV7-9 combines with J gene TRBJ1-2; D is unresolved. The germline gives CDR1 SEHNR, CDR2 FQNEAQ (reference sequence). The CDR3 is 12 amino acids. V was cut by 3 bases and J by 5 bases, with 7 bases left in between. CDR3 residues: CASSFSGYGYTF. In DNA, the CDR3 is TGTGCCAGCAGCTTCTCGGGGTATGGCTACACCTTC.

This chain joins TRBV2 and TRBJ2-7, with 8 bases fitting TRBD1. The CDR3 is made up of 15 amino acids. Germline V gene data show CDR1 as SNHLY and CDR2 as FYNNEI. V dropped 8 bases and J dropped 1; count of bases not matched to a gene: 10. The CDR3 is CASQAEWDRSYEQYF. The CDR3 DNA sequence: TGTGCCAGCCAGGCGGAGTGGGACAGGTCCTACGAGCAGTACTTC.

This clone was picked up one time. This rearrangement joins TRBV29-1 to TRBJ1-2; tentative D call: TRBD1 (5 bases). V was pared by 3 bases and J by 8 bases, with 13 bases between. From germline, CDR1 is SQVTM and CDR2 ANQGSEA. This CDR3 spans 12 amino acids. The CDR3, as DNA: TGCAGCGTTGATGTAGGGGCGCCCGGCTACACCTTC. Its translation is CSVDVGAPGYTF.

CDR3 sequence: CATSSYNQPQHF. The CDR3 nucleotides read TGTGCCACCAGCAGTTACAATCAGCCCCAGCATTTT. The gene calls are TRBV15 and TRBJ1-5; no reliable D call. In germline, CDR1 is LNHNV, CDR2 YYDKDF (reference sequence). CDR3 size: 12 residues. V lost 3 bases and J lost 3, with 3 bases in between.

This clone came up a few times. V and J are TRBV5-1 and TRBJ2-1; a possible D gene is TRBD2 (7 bases). V lost 4 bases to trimming and J lost 4 bases, with 21 bases between them. In germline, CDR1 is SGHRS, CDR2 YFSETQ. This CDR3 contains 17 residues. In DNA, the CDR3 is TGCGCCAGCAGCGGGGGCGCGAGCGGGAACCGTTACAATGAGCAGTTCTTC. Amino acid sequence: CASSGGASGNRYNEQFF.

V gene TRBV30 combines with J gene TRBJ1-5; the match to TRBD1 covers 12 bases. The junction had 9 bases not matched to a gene; V was cut back by 2 bases and J by 4 bases. The germline CDR1 and CDR2 sequences are GTSNPN and SVGIG (reference sequence). The CDR3 sequence is 17 residues long. Here the CDR3 reads CAWSPGQGAVDNQPQHF. Here the CDR3 DNA reads TGTGCCTGGAGTCCGGGACAGGGGGCCGTTGATAATCAGCCCCAGCATTTT.

The gene calls are TRBV7-7 and TRBJ1-3, with 7 bases that match TRBD1. This CDR3 is 13 amino acids long. Germline loops: CDR1 SSHAT, CDR2 FNYEAQ (reference sequence). Germline trimming cut 5 bases from V and 4 bases from J; bases unmatched to any gene: 2. CDR3 bases: TGTGCCAGCAGCCCGGACAGGGGAAACACCATATATTTT. It is translated as CASSPDRGNTIYF.

The genes are TRBV18 and TRBJ2-2; TRBD1 is a possible D gene (6 bases). CDR1 is KGHSH, CDR2 LQKENI, per germline. With 3 bases removed from V and 0 bases from J, the gap between germline ends came to 11 bases. The CDR3 sequence is 16 residues long. CDR3 nucleotide sequence: TGTGCCAGCTCACCTTTTCGACAGGCGAACACCGGGGAGCTGTTTTTT. This gives the protein CASSPFRQANTGELFF.

The chain recombines TRBV7-8 with TRBJ1-1, with a weak D call TRBD1 (5 bases). The CDR3 length is 13 residues. Trimming took off 5 bases at V and 13 bases at J, with 20 bases between the two ends. In germline, CDR1 is SGHVS, CDR2 FQNEAQ. Here the CDR3 reads CASSTQGSSRGFF. The CDR3 DNA reads as TGTGCCAGCAGCACCCAGGGCTCCTCCCGTGGTTTCTTT.

The chain recombines TRBV5-1 with TRBJ2-7; 8 bases map to TRBD2. CDR3 size: 15 residues. Germline CDR1 SGHRS, CDR2 YFSETQ. V shed 4 bases and J 2 bases; nucleotides not matched to a gene: 8. In DNA form, the CDR3 reads TGCGCCAGCAGCAAGGGACTAGTCGGGGCCTACGAGCAGTACTTC. Translating it yields CASSKGLVGAYEQYF.